These 10 T cell receptor beta chains were all obtained from the same sample, sequenced in a study of cytomegalovirus exposure and HLA in healthy donors. PCR employed 60 Vbeta and 13 Jbeta primers. Some clones are missing from TCRdb's copy, which holds only in-frame ones; the method was immunoSEQ multiplex PCR. The sample shows nearly 110,000 clones, roughly four fifths of them seen only once. Sequenced input: PBMCs. Every receptor here comes from a man aged 60 to 75 in good health and CMV-seronegative.

This chain joins TRBV19 and TRBJ1-1, with D tentatively TRBD1 (6 bases). The CDR3 loop spans 15 amino acids. The germline V and J ends were trimmed by 7 bases and 2 bases, with 17 bases remaining between them. Germline V lookup: CDR1 LNHDA, CDR2 SQIVND (reference sequence). The CDR3 region has the DNA TGTGCCAGTACCCCAGGGGCCGCCTTTAACACTGAAGCTTTCTTT. Translation gives CASTPGAAFNTEAFF.

This clone was picked up a small number of times. This chain uses TRBV4-3 with TRBJ2-1; D gene unclear. Trimming removed 0 bases at V and 6 bases at J, with 6 bases between. This CDR3 comprises 13 residues. Germline lookup yields CDR1 LGHNA and CDR2 YSLEER. CDR3 region: CASSQEQSNEQFF. The CDR3 DNA follows: TGCGCCAGCAGCCAAGAACAGAGCAATGAGCAGTTCTTC.

This chain links TRBV4-2 with TRBJ1-3, with 7 nucleotides matching TRBD1. The CDR3 totals 17 residues. V shed 4 bases, J shed 0 bases, and the junction held 9 bases outside the gene matches. Germline CDR1 and CDR2: LGHNA and YNFKEQ. CDR3 nucleotide sequence: TGTGCCAGCAGCCGATGGACAGGTGACTCCTCTGGAAACACCATATATTTT. It codes for CASSRWTGDSSGNTIYF.

The chain recombines TRBV7-2 with TRBJ1-2; D perhaps matches TRBD1 (6 bases). CDR3 size: 15 residues. Germline values: CDR1 SGHTA, CDR2 FQGNSA. Trimming took off 5 bases at V and 8 bases at J, with 21 bases between the two ends. Written as DNA, the CDR3 is TGTGCCAGCAGCCCCCGGGGCAGGGGTCTCTGGGGCTACACCTTC. It encodes CASSPRGRGLWGYTF.

The CDR3 DNA follows: TGTGCCAGCAGCTTCGCGGGGGGAAGCTCCTACAATGAGCAGTTCTTC. Amino acids: CASSFAGGSSYNEQFF. The chain joins TRBV7-3 to TRBJ2-1; 8 bases fit TRBD2. The CDR3 extends over 16 amino acids. Unmatched junction bases numbered 4, after V lost 3 bases and J lost 0 bases. Germline assignment: CDR1 SGHTA and CDR2 FQGTGA.

A few counts support this clone. Here the CDR3 reads CASSSLNEQFF. The CDR3 nucleotides are TGTGCCAGCAGCTCCCTCAATGAGCAGTTCTTC. The V gene is TRBV7-2, the J gene TRBJ2-1; no definite D call. V dropped 4 bases and J dropped 6 bases, with 4 bases sitting between them. This CDR3 comprises 11 residues. The germline V gene encodes CDR1 SGHTA and CDR2 FQGNSA. Drawing the rest from reference TRBV7-2 and TRBJ2-1, the complete variable domain is GAGVSQSPSNKVTEKGKDVELRCDPISGHTALYWYRQSLGQGLEFLIYFQGNSAPDKSGLPSDRFSAERTGGSVSTLTIQRTQQEDSAVYLCASSSLNEQFFGPGTRLTVL.

This chain uses TRBV29-1 with TRBJ1-2; 9 bases match TRBD1. Germline values: CDR1 SQVTM, CDR2 ANQGSEA. J gave up 8 bases and V 4 bases, and 8 bases lay outside the gene matches. The CDR3 contains 13 residues. The CDR3 DNA follows: TGCAGCGTTGGGGGACAGGGACACTTGGGCTACACCTTC. It is translated as CSVGGQGHLGYTF.

The CDR3 DNA follows: TGTGCCAGCAGTCCCCGCTGGGGGGGATTTGAAGCTTTCTTT. This translates into CASSPRWGGFEAFF. The J gene is TRBJ1-1, the V gene TRBV27; tentative D call: TRBD1 (5 bases). Between the trimmed V and J ends, which lost 5 bases and 7 bases, there was a span of 17 bases. The V gene's germline CDR1 is MNHEY and CDR2 SMNVEV (reference sequence). The CDR3 runs 14 residues.

The CDR3 spells CASRTETNTGELFF. As DNA, the CDR3 is TGTGCCAGCAGGACAGAAACGAACACCGGGGAGCTGTTTTTT. The chain has TRBV25-1 and TRBJ2-2; tentative D call: TRBD1 (5 bases). Germline V gives CDR1 MGHDK, CDR2 SYGVNS. Trimming removed 6 bases from V and 0 bases from J, with 8 bases in between. This CDR3 is 14 amino acids long.

V is TRBV5-1 and J is TRBJ2-3, with 8 bases identical to TRBD1. The ends lost 1 base at V and 2 bases at J; junction bases unmatched: 9. Looked up from germline, CDR1 is SGHRS and CDR2 is YFSETQ. The CDR3 totals 17 residues. CDR3 sequence (DNA): TGCGCCAGCAGCTTGTTTAGCCCCAGGGGGCTCACAGATACGCAGTATTTT. It encodes CASSLFSPRGLTDTQYF.